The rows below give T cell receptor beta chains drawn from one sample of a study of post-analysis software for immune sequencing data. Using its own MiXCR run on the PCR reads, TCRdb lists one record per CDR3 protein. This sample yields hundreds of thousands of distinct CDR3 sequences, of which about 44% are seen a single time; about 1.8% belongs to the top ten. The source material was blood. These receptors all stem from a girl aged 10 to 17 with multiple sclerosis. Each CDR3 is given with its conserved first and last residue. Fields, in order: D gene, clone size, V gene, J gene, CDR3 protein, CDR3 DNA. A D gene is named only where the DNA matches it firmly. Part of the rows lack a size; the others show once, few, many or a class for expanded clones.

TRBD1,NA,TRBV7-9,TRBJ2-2,CASSLGRTGVTGELFF,TGTGCCAGCAGCTTAGGCCGGACAGGGGTCACCGGGGAGCTGTTTTTT
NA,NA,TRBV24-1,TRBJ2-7,CATSDGYERYF,TGTGCCACCAGTGATGGCTACGAGCGGTACTTC
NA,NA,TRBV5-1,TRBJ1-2,CASSSWDGDNYGYTF,TGCGCCAGCAGCTCCTGGGACGGGGATAACTATGGCTACACCTTC
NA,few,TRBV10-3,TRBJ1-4,CAISEGPGRSEKLFF,TGTGCCATCAGTGAGGGGCCAGGGAGGAGCGAAAAACTGTTTTTT
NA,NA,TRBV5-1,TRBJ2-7,CASSFAPDYEQYF,TGCGCCAGCAGCTTCGCCCCCGACTACGAGCAGTACTTC
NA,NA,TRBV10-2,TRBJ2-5,CASIVRETQYF,TGCGCCAGCATAGTAAGAGAGACCCAGTACTTC
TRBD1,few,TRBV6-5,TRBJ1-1,CASSWTGMNTEAFF,TGTGCCAGCAGTTGGACAGGTATGAACACTGAAGCTTTCTTT
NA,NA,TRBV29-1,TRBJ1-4,CSVRTDNEAEKLFF,TGCAGCGTAAGGACAGACAACGAGGCGGAAAAACTGTTTTTT
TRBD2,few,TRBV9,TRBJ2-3,CASSAGTSGRTDTQYF,TGTGCCAGCAGCGCGGGGACTAGCGGGAGGACAGATACGCAGTATTTT
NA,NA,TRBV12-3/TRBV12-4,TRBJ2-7,CASSPPWGSYEQYF,TGTGCCAGCAGCCCCCCATGGGGGTCATACGAGCAGTACTTC
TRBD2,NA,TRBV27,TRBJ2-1,CASSFGTSGTDEQFF,TGTGCCAGCAGTTTCGGGACTAGCGGGACCGATGAGCAGTTCTTC
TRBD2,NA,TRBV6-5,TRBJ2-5,CASSYPSGTSGTGQYF,TGTGCCAGCAGTTACCCATCCGGGACTAGCGGTACGGGGCAGTACTTC
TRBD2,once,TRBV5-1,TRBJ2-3,CASSLGGGTSGGPTDTQYF,TGCGCCAGCAGCTTGGGTGGTGGGACTAGCGGGGGCCCCACAGATACGCAGTATTTT
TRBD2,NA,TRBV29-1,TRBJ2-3,CSLVTSGSGDTQYF,TGCAGCCTGGTAACTAGCGGGAGCGGAGATACGCAGTATTTT
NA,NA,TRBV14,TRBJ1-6,CASSQGRSSPLHF,TGTGCCAGCAGCCAGGGGAGAAGCTCACCCCTCCACTTT
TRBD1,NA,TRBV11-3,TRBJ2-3,CASSRRDRGQADTQYF,TGTGCCAGCAGCCGTCGGGACAGGGGGCAGGCAGATACGCAGTATTTT
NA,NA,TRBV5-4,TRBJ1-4,CASSLASTNEKLFF,TGTGCCAGCAGCTTGGCTTCAACTAATGAAAAACTGTTTTTT
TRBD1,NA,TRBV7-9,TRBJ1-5,CASSPILNTGGNQPQHF,TGTGCCAGCAGCCCTATTCTAAATACAGGGGGCAATCAGCCCCAGCATTTT
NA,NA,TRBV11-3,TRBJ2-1,CASSLSPFYNEQFF,TGTGCCAGCAGCTTAAGCCCTTTCTACAATGAGCAGTTCTTC
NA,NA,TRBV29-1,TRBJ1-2,CSVPTQEGGPGCGYTF,TGCAGCGTCCCGACGCAAGAAGGCGGACCCGGCTGTGGCTACACCTTC
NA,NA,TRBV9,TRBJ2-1,CASSAGDKQFF,TGTGCCAGCAGCGCCGGAGATAAGCAGTTCTTC
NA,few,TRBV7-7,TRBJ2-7,CASSLHLGSYEQYF,TGTGCTAGCAGCTTACATCTGGGCTCCTACGAGCAGTACTTC